This TCR beta chain derives from a study of response to subunit inactivated influenza vaccine (dated by TCRdb to 2017 to 2018). Regarding the research as a whole: Deep quantitative T cell receptor repertoire profiling was used in the study to track responses to a trivalent subunit inactivated influenza vaccine.

V is cut by 5 bases and J by 4 bases, and the space between the germline ends is 24 bases. Taken from the germline V gene, the CDR1 and CDR2 loops are SGHAT and FQNNGV. The CDR3 sequence holds 17 residues, the cysteine and phenylalanine included. Left in the record is the CDR3 DNA by itself, 51 bases read in frame from the first base. What the study reported, not specific to this receptor: The authors suggested that each seasonal influenza vaccination may recruit only a limited number of new T cells.

The receptor library was made with RT-PCR. The instrument was an Illumina HiSeq 2500. TCRdb trimmed the raw reads at Q25, called clones with MiXCR and kept productive beta chains. CDR3 protein sequences are deduplicated, and each keeps its most common genes and DNA. This sample holds around 190,000 distinct CDR3 sequences; around 9.2% were observed only once. The top ten clonotypes cover approximately 10% of the sample. This clonotype was counted a few times. Its antigen has not been determined. No clone much larger than this one lies a single base away; base qualities are absent. The sequencing used non-naive T cells sorted from PBMCs, collected on the day of vaccination. This specimen's cell subset or site label, interpreted: memory T cell fraction. This sequence uses TRBV11-2 and TRBJ2-7; 6 matching bases give a weak D call of TRBD2. This clonotype originated in a middle-aged man who received an inactivated influenza vaccine. Donor details come from another sample of the same person, matched by shared clones. The DNA is as follows: TGTGCCAGCAGCGGAGGGACCTTAATGACCGCGCAGTACGAGCAGTACTTC. This sequence encodes CASSGGTLMTAQYEQYF.